This is a list of T cell receptor beta chains from one sample in a study of CD8 T cells in Susac syndrome. TCRdb processed the immunoSEQ multiplex PCR reads anew with MiXCR; each CDR3 protein has one entry. The table lists 400,000 to 550,000 distinct CDR3 sequences, approximately 85% of them singletons. The material sequenced was CD8+ T cells from PBMCs. These receptors all come from a human donor with multiple sclerosis. Each CDR3 is given with its conserved first and last residue. Each record gives: D gene, clone size, J gene, V gene, CDR3 DNA, CDR3 protein. A D gene is named only where the DNA matches it firmly. Only some rows state a clone size, as once, few, many or a class for expanded clones.

d_gene: -; abundance: once; j_gene: TRBJ2-7; v_gene: TRBV7-9; CDR3nt: TGTGCCAGCGTTTCCCAGCCTCCTCTCCGGCGCTACGAGCAGTACTTC; CDR3aa: CASVSQPPLRRYEQYF
d_gene: TRBD1; abundance: -; j_gene: TRBJ1-2; v_gene: TRBV12-3/TRBV12-4; CDR3nt: TGTGCCAGCATGGGCCGGACAGGGGCCCTCTATGGCTACACCTTC; CDR3aa: CASMGRTGALYGYTF
d_gene: TRBD2; abundance: -; j_gene: TRBJ2-1; v_gene: TRBV28; CDR3nt: TGTGCCAGCAGTACAACTAGCGGGTGGTGGTCTGAGCAGTTCTTC; CDR3aa: CASSTTSGWWSEQFF
d_gene: TRBD1; abundance: -; j_gene: TRBJ2-3; v_gene: TRBV30; CDR3nt: TGTGCCTGGGAAGGGACAGGGGGCCTATCAGATACGCAGTATTTT; CDR3aa: CAWEGTGGLSDTQYF
d_gene: TRBD1; abundance: -; j_gene: TRBJ1-4; v_gene: TRBV5-6; CDR3nt: TGTGCCAGCAGCGGCCCCAAGGGACAGGGAGATGAAAAACTGTTTTTT; CDR3aa: CASSGPKGQGDEKLFF
d_gene: -; abundance: -; j_gene: TRBJ1-1; v_gene: TRBV19; CDR3nt: TGTGCCAGTAATTTGCAGGGAGGGAACACTGAAGCTTTCTTT; CDR3aa: CASNLQGGNTEAFF
d_gene: -; abundance: -; j_gene: TRBJ1-1; v_gene: TRBV29-1; CDR3nt: TGCAGCGTTGAAATGCCAGGATCCCTGAACACTGAAGCTTTCTTT; CDR3aa: CSVEMPGSLNTEAFF
d_gene: TRBD1; abundance: once; j_gene: TRBJ2-1; v_gene: TRBV27; CDR3nt: TGTGCCAGCAGTTTTCAGGGGGCAAGGAATGAGCAGTTCTTC; CDR3aa: CASSFQGARNEQFF
d_gene: -; abundance: -; j_gene: TRBJ2-1; v_gene: TRBV12-3/TRBV12-4; CDR3nt: TGTGCCAGCAGTTTACGGCAGTTATCCTACAATGAGCAGTTCTTC; CDR3aa: CASSLRQLSYNEQFF
d_gene: -; abundance: -; j_gene: TRBJ2-7; v_gene: TRBV19; CDR3nt: TGTGCCAGTAGAGGCAGCTACGAGCAGTACTTC; CDR3aa: CASRGSYEQYF
d_gene: TRBD1; abundance: -; j_gene: TRBJ1-5; v_gene: TRBV2; CDR3nt: TGTGCCAGCAGTCCCGGGACAGGGGGCGTGTTTGGCAATCAGCCCCAGCATTTT; CDR3aa: CASSPGTGGVFGNQPQHF
d_gene: -; abundance: -; j_gene: TRBJ2-2; v_gene: TRBV6-5; CDR3nt: TGTGCCAGTTACAAAGCCCCTAGCACCGGGGAGCTGTTTTTT; CDR3aa: CASYKAPSTGELFF
d_gene: TRBD2; abundance: -; j_gene: TRBJ2-1; v_gene: TRBV12-3/TRBV12-4; CDR3nt: TGTGCCAGCAGTCCGACCGGGACTACGGGCTACAATGAGCAGTTCTTC; CDR3aa: CASSPTGTTGYNEQFF
d_gene: -; abundance: -; j_gene: TRBJ1-1; v_gene: TRBV29-1; CDR3nt: TGCAGCGTTGAACCAGCGACCTACACTGAAGCTTTCTTT; CDR3aa: CSVEPATYTEAFF
d_gene: -; abundance: -; j_gene: TRBJ2-1; v_gene: TRBV24-1; CDR3nt: TGTGCCACCAGTTCGGGCAATGAGCAGTTCTTC; CDR3aa: CATSSGNEQFF
d_gene: -; abundance: -; j_gene: TRBJ1-5; v_gene: TRBV12-3/TRBV12-4; CDR3nt: TGTGCCAGCAGTACAGGGAGCCCTCAGCCCCAGCATTTT; CDR3aa: CASSTGSPQPQHF
d_gene: -; abundance: -; j_gene: TRBJ2-1; v_gene: TRBV19; CDR3nt: TGTGCCAGTAGTATAGATCCCCACAGGACCTCCTACAATGAGCAGTTCTTC; CDR3aa: CASSIDPHRTSYNEQFF
d_gene: -; abundance: -; j_gene: TRBJ2-2; v_gene: TRBV12-3/TRBV12-4; CDR3nt: TGTGCCAGCAGTGGCGGCAACACCGGGGAGCTTTTTTTT; CDR3aa: CASSGGNTGELFF
d_gene: TRBD2; abundance: -; j_gene: TRBJ2-2; v_gene: TRBV6-1; CDR3nt: TGTGCCAGCAGTGAAATGGTAGCGGGAGGGACCGGGGAGCTGTTTTTT; CDR3aa: CASSEMVAGGTGELFF
d_gene: -; abundance: -; j_gene: TRBJ1-1; v_gene: TRBV5-1; CDR3nt: TGCGCCAGCAGCCCCTCTTTAAACTTACAAGTCACTGAAGCTTTCTTT; CDR3aa: CASSPSLNLQVTEAFF
d_gene: -; abundance: -; j_gene: TRBJ1-1; v_gene: TRBV7-9; CDR3nt: TGTGCCAGCAGCCCTACACCAGGGGTAGCTGAAGCTTTCTTT; CDR3aa: CASSPTPGVAEAFF
d_gene: -; abundance: -; j_gene: TRBJ2-1; v_gene: TRBV6-1; CDR3nt: TGTGCCAGCAGTGAAAGTGAGGCTTATCGTCCAGGGTGGGGCCATGAGCAGTTCTTC; CDR3aa: CASSESEAYRPGWGHEQFF